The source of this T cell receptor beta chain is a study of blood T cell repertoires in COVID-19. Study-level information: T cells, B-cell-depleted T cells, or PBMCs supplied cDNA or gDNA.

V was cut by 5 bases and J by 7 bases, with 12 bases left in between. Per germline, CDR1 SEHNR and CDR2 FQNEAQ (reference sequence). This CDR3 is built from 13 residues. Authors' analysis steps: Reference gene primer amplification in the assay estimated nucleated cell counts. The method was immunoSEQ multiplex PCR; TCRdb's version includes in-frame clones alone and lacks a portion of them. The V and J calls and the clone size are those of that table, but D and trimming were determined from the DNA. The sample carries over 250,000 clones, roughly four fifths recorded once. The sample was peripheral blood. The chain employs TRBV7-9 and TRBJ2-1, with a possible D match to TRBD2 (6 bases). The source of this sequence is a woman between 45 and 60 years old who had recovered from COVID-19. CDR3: CASSRLVRNEQFF. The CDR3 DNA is TGTGCCAGCAGCAGACTAGTTCGGAATGAGCAGTTCTTC.